The next 27 T cell receptor beta chains were all read from a single sample in a study of T cells in tumors after PD-1 blockade. Method: immunoSEQ multiplex PCR; TCRdb's copy keeps in-frame clones and lacks some. This table holds about 34,000 clones, 55% to 80% found once. The source was PBMCs, collected after anti-PD-1 treatment. These receptors were obtained from a human donor with basal cell carcinoma.

The chain combines TRBV18 with TRBJ2-1, with 12 bases aligning to TRBD2. This CDR3 is built from 16 residues. The ends lost 3 bases at V and 6 bases at J; junction bases unmatched: 6. Germline V gene sequence: CDR1 KGHSH, CDR2 LQKENI. CDR3 protein: CASSPRTSGDLNEQFF. Written as DNA, the CDR3 is TGTGCCAGCTCACCTAGGACTAGCGGGGACCTCAATGAGCAGTTCTTC.

With respect to this clone: A junction end diverges from the germline sequence, so it may reflect a read error. The chain joins TRBV6-5 to TRBJ2-7; 7 nucleotides match TRBD1. Germline loops: CDR1 MNHEY, CDR2 SVGAGI. The CDR3 sequence is 16 residues long. The CDR3 region is CASRYNRGPTHYEQYF. DNA of the CDR3: TGTGCCAGCCGTTATAACAGGGGCCCTACCCACTACGAGCAGTACTTC.

CDR3 loop: CATGTPNIYEQYF. In DNA, the CDR3 is TGTGCCACTGGGACACCAAACATCTACGAGCAGTACTTC. The chain combines TRBV19 with TRBJ2-7; D might be TRBD1 (6 bases). This CDR3 spans 13 amino acids. Trimming pared 10 bases from V and 3 bases from J, leaving 16 bases between. Germline-derived CDR1 and CDR2 are LNHDA and SQIVND (reference sequence).

This rearrangement joins TRBV10-3 to TRBJ2-3; tentatively, D is TRBD2 (7 bases). This CDR3 region has 14 residues. Germline V gene data show CDR1 as ENHRY and CDR2 as SYGVKD. V was shortened by 10 bases and J by 3 bases, with 17 bases between the two germline ends. CDR3 bases: TGTGCCACCACAAGGGGGGGGGTTACAGATACGCAGTATTTT. Its translation: CATTRGGVTDTQYF.

This clone was detected only a few times. This chain uses TRBV7-3 with TRBJ2-2, with a tentative D call TRBD1 (5 bases). V was cut by 5 bases and J by 5 bases, with 9 bases left in between. In germline, CDR1 is SGHTA, CDR2 FQGTGA. This CDR3 region has 13 residues. CDR3 protein: CASSVYRTGELFF. As DNA, the CDR3 is TGTGCCAGCAGCGTCTACAGGACCGGGGAGCTGTTTTTT.

The sample holds a few counts of this clone. This chain joins TRBV2 and TRBJ1-2, with 7 nucleotides matching TRBD1. Germline trimming cut 2 bases from V and 4 bases from J; bases unmatched to any gene: 4. CDR3 length: 14 residues. The V gene's germline CDR1 is SNHLY and CDR2 FYNNEI. The CDR3 sequence is CASSERGQAYGYTF. CDR3 nucleotides: TGTGCCAGCAGTGAAAGGGGGCAGGCCTATGGCTACACCTTC.

This chain connects TRBV4-2 to TRBJ2-1; a weak D match, TRBD2 (7 bases). V was clipped by 8 bases and J by 6 bases, with 14 bases between them. CDR1 and CDR2 from the germline V gene are LGHNA and YNFKEQ. The CDR3 has 13 residues. DNA of the CDR3: TGTGCCAGCGGATACAGGGAGGGCAATGAGCAGTTCTTC. This translates into CASGYREGNEQFF.

This chain connects TRBV25-1 to TRBJ1-1, with TRBD1 identical over 9 bases. Unmatched junction bases numbered 7, after V lost 3 bases and J lost 5 bases. Germline V lookup: CDR1 MGHDK, CDR2 SYGVNS. The CDR3 totals 15 residues. The CDR3 DNA follows: TGTGCCAGCAGTGATCCGACAGGGGGAAGAACTGAAGCTTTCTTT. This sequence encodes CASSDPTGGRTEAFF.

The V call is TRBV5-6, the J call TRBJ2-7; 7 bases are a match to TRBD1. Per germline, CDR1 SGHDT and CDR2 YYEEEE. This CDR3 spans 15 amino acids. V lost 4 bases and J lost 4; bases outside the gene matches: 11. CDR3 sequence reads: CASSSLYRGAYEQYF. CDR3 in DNA: TGTGCCAGCAGCAGCCTATACAGGGGAGCTTACGAGCAGTACTTC.

The rearrangement links TRBV4-3 to TRBJ2-3, with a possible D match to TRBD2 (5 bases). Trimming stripped 4 bases from V and 6 bases from J, with 23 bases between. CDR1 and CDR2 from the germline V gene are LGHNA and YSLEER. The CDR3 length is 17 residues. CDR3 sequence (DNA): TGCGCCAGCAGCCGTCTTTTGGGCGGGTTAAAATATGATACGCAGTATTTT. Its protein is CASSRLLGGLKYDTQYF.

CDR3 sequence: CASSLDPTFISGGSTDTQYF. In DNA, the CDR3 is TGCGCCAGCAGCCTAGACCCCACCTTCATTTCGGGGGGGAGCACAGATACGCAGTATTTT. The V and J genes are TRBV5-1 and TRBJ2-3, with 8 bases lining up with TRBD2. After removal of 4 bases from V and 0 bases from J, the junction contained 19 bases not matched to a gene. CDR1 and CDR2 (germline): SGHRS, YFSETQ. The CDR3 is made up of 20 amino acids.

The chain combines TRBV30 with TRBJ1-1, with unresolved D. Per germline, CDR1 GTSNPN and CDR2 SVGIG (reference sequence). The CDR3 extends over 11 amino acids. The germline V and J ends were trimmed by 5 bases and 7 bases, with 11 bases remaining between them. Here the CDR3 reads CAWSRLGEAFF. The DNA of the CDR3 is TGTGCCTGGTCCCGCTTGGGTGAAGCTTTCTTT.

The chain employs TRBV15 and TRBJ1-4; 12 positions agree with TRBD1. Germline V gene sequence: CDR1 LNHNV, CDR2 YYDKDF (reference sequence). V was clipped by 3 bases and J by 8 bases; unmatched bases: 7. CDR3 length: 16 amino acids. CDR3 sequence: CATSRGTGGAPEKLFF. CDR3 bases: TGTGCCACCAGCAGGGGGACAGGGGGCGCGCCCGAAAAACTGTTTTTT.

The rearrangement uses TRBV28 and TRBJ1-6; unclear D gene. The CDR3 covers 14 residues. V dropped 4 bases and J dropped 0 bases, with 4 bases sitting between them. Per germline, CDR1 MDHEN and CDR2 SYDVKM. CDR3 residues: CASSYSSYNSPLHF. CDR3 coding DNA: TGTGCCAGCAGTTACAGCTCCTATAATTCACCCCTCCACTTT. Full variable domain (remainder filled in from reference TRBV28 and TRBJ1-6): DVKVTQSSRYLVKRTGEKVFLECVQDMDHENMFWYRQDPGLGLRLIYFSYDVKMKEKGDIPEGYSVSREKKERFSLILESASTNQTSMYLCASSYSSYNSPLHFGNGTRLTVT.

The CDR3 loop is CASSVGQGASYGYTF. CDR3 DNA sequence: TGTGCCAGCAGCGTTGGACAGGGGGCAAGTTATGGCTACACCTTC. This chain uses TRBV9 with TRBJ1-2; 11 bases align to TRBD1. Looked up from germline, CDR1 is SGDLS and CDR2 is YYNGEE. V trimming: 2 bases; J trimming: 5 bases; junction bases outside the gene matches: 5. This CDR3 contains 15 residues.

This clone was found once. This sequence joins TRBV3-1 (or the pseudogene TRBV3-2) and TRBJ1-2, with D possibly being TRBD1 (5 bases). The CDR3 contains 13 residues. Germline lookup yields CDR1 LGHDT and CDR2 YNNKEL (reference sequence). V shed 7 bases and J shed 6 bases, with 15 bases lying between them. The CDR3 sequence: CASTLGGVNGYTF. The CDR3 region has the DNA TGTGCCAGCACCTTGGGGGGGGTAAATGGCTACACCTTC.

The chain has TRBV29-1 and TRBJ1-3; no clear D gene. Germline lookup yields CDR1 SQVTM and CDR2 ANQGSEA. The CDR3 contains 13 residues. With 4 bases removed from V and 0 bases from J, the gap between germline ends came to 7 bases. This CDR3 reads CSVGSGSGNTIYF. The CDR3 DNA reads TGCAGCGTTGGTTCGGGCTCTGGAAACACCATATATTTT.

J is TRBJ2-3 and V is TRBV5-1; D is tentatively TRBD1 or TRBD2 (5 bases each). CDR3 length: 16 amino acids. V was clipped by 0 bases and J by 5 bases, with 16 bases between them. Germline CDR1 is SGHRS and CDR2 is YFSETQ. The CDR3 sequence is CASSLAGVYRGDTQYF. CDR3 coding DNA: TGCGCCAGCAGCTTGGCCGGGGTGTATAGGGGAGATACGCAGTATTTT.

The chain is built from TRBV9 and TRBJ2-2, with unresolved D. Germline values: CDR1 SGDLS, CDR2 YYNGEE. The length of the CDR3 is 15 residues. Trimming pared 4 bases from V and 1 base from J, leaving 11 bases between. The CDR3 region is CASSPSAVNTGELFF. CDR3 in DNA: TGTGCCAGCAGCCCCAGCGCTGTGAACACCGGGGAGCTGTTTTTT.

This rearrangement joins TRBV6-2 or TRBV6-3 to TRBJ1-1; 7 positions agree with TRBD1. The germline V gene has CDR1 MNHEY and CDR2 SVGEGT. The CDR3 loop spans 15 amino acids. The V segment lost 2 bases and the J segment 0 bases; nucleotides outside the gene matches: 3. DNA of the CDR3: TGTGCCAGCAGTTACGGAGGGGGCATGAACACTGAAGCTTTCTTT. Its translation: CASSYGGGMNTEAFF.

The chain employs TRBV27 and TRBJ2-5; 9 bases line up with TRBD1. V trimming: 6 bases; J trimming: 6 bases; junction bases outside the gene matches: 8. This CDR3 is 14 amino acids long. CDR1 and CDR2 (germline): MNHEY, SMNVEV (reference sequence). The CDR3 DNA reads as TGTGCCAGCAGGACAGGGGGGAGTGGAAAGACCCAGTACTTC. This codes for CASRTGGSGKTQYF.

This clone was seen a handful of times. V and J are TRBV7-9 and TRBJ1-4; unclear D gene. V was trimmed by 3 bases and J by 8 bases, leaving 4 bases between them. CDR1 SEHNR and CDR2 FQNEAQ come from the germline V gene (reference sequence). The CDR3 totals 11 residues. This chain's CDR3 is CASSFGEKLFF. CDR3 coding DNA: TGTGCCAGCAGCTTTGGCGAAAAACTGTTTTTT.

V usage is TRBV7-9 and J usage is TRBJ2-1; a weak D match, TRBD2 (5 bases). The V end was cut by 5 bases, the J end by 2 bases, with 19 bases between. The CDR3 totals 17 residues. Germline assignment: CDR1 SEHNR and CDR2 FQNEAQ (reference sequence). The CDR3 DNA sequence: TGTGCCAGCAGCCCCCATTCGGTCGGGATAACCTACAATGAGCAGTTCTTC. Protein product: CASSPHSVGITYNEQFF. The full variable domain, rest sourced from reference TRBV7-9 and TRBJ2-1, is DTGVSQNPRHKITKRGQNVTFRCDPISEHNRLYWYRQTLGQGPEFLTYFQNEAQLEKSRLLSDRFSAERPKGSFSTLEIQRTEQGDSAMYLCASSPHSVGITYNEQFFGPGTRLTVL.

The J gene is TRBJ1-1, the V gene TRBV3-1 (or the pseudogene TRBV3-2); D not resolved. The germline V and J ends were trimmed by 1 base and 5 bases, with 17 bases remaining between them. There are 16 residues in the CDR3. In germline, CDR1 is LGHDT, CDR2 YNNKEL (reference sequence). The CDR3 here is CASSQGSVIGRTEAFF. The CDR3 bases are TGTGCCAGCAGCCAAGGCTCCGTGATTGGCCGAACTGAAGCTTTCTTT.

The CDR3 region has the DNA TGTGCCTGGAGTGAGGTAGGGTCCAATCAGCCCCAGCATTTT. Translating it yields CAWSEVGSNQPQHF. This sequence joins TRBV30 and TRBJ1-5; D is undetermined. The V gene lost 1 base and the J gene lost 3 bases, with 10 bases spanning the gap. This CDR3 contains 14 residues. Germline CDR1 is GTSNPN and CDR2 is SVGIG (reference sequence).

The chain couples TRBV12-3 or TRBV12-4 to TRBJ2-1, with TRBD1 matching 8 bases. V shed 6 bases and J 14 bases; nucleotides not matched to a gene: 6. There are 11 residues in the CDR3. The CDR3 DNA reads as TGTGCCAGCAGCCTCGGACAGGGCAAGTTCTTC. Translation gives CASSLGQGKFF.

V usage is TRBV6-5 and J usage is TRBJ1-1; tentatively, D is TRBD1 (5 bases). Deletions cut 9 bases from V and 5 bases from J, with 16 bases between. CDR1 is MNHEY, CDR2 SVGAGI, per germline. This CDR3 has 13 amino acids. The CDR3: CASLRDSATEAFF. In nucleotides, the CDR3 is TGTGCCAGTCTCAGGGACTCAGCGACTGAAGCTTTCTTT.